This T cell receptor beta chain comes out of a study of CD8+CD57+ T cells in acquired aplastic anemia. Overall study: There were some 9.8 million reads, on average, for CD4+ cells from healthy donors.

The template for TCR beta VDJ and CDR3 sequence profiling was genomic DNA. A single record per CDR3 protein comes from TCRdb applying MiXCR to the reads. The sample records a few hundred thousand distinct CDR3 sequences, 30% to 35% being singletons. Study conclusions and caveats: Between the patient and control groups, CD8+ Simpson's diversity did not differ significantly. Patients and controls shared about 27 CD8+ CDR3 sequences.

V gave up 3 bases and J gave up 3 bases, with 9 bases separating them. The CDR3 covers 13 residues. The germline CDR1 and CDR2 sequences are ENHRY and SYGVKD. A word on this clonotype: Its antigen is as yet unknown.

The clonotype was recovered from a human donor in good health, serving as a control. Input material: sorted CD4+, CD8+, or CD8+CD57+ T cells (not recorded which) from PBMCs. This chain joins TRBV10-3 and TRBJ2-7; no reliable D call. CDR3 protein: CAISEPTIYEQYF. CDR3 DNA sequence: TGTGCCATCAGTGAACCGACCATCTACGAGCAGTACTTC.